This TCR beta chain was documented in a study of T cells expressing NK-cell markers. Using the 5' RACE reads, TCRdb records one entry per CDR3 protein without DNA. Recorded for this sample: about 410,000 distinct CDR3 sequences. The length of the CDR3 is 15 residues. The germline CDR1 and CDR2 sequences are DFQATT and SNEGSKA (reference sequence). The chain has TRBV20-1 and TRBJ2-5; TCRdb indicates TRBD2, and absent DNA this call remains unverified. This receptor was taken from a woman in her forties or fifties in good health. Source material: blood T cells: a sorted CD56 or NKG2C T cell subset, CD4+ or CD8+ T cells, or bulk PBMC T cells (not recorded which). CDR3: CSARAGGNVMKTQYF.